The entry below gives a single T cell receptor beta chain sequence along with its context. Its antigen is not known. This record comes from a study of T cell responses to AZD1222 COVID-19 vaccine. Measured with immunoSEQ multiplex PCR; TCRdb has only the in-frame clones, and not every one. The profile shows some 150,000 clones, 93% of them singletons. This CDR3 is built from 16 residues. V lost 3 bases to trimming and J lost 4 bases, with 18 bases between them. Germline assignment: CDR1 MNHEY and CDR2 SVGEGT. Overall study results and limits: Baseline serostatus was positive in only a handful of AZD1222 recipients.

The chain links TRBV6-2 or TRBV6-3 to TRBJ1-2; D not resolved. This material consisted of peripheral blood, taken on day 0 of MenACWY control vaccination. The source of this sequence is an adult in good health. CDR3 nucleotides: TGTGCCAGCAGTTATTTAACTACCAAGAGATCCTATGGCTACACCTTC. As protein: CASSYLTTKRSYGYTF.